This paragraph reports one T cell receptor (beta chain). Its cognate antigen is unknown. These data originate in a study of blood T cells in healthy people across ages. Study outcomes and limitations: It was not known whether donors were CMV positive (a possible confounder of expanded clonotype changes).

The authors ran a second PCR of about 7 to 12 cycles using a sample-barcoded 5' primer and a J-beta primer mix. In TCRdb, the 5' RACE reads were re-called with MiXCR into one record per CDR3 protein. The sample yields about 640,000 distinct CDR3 sequences, 58% seen once. The V and J ends lost 6 bases and 5 bases respectively, with 18 bases between them. This CDR3 has 15 amino acids. This chain joins TRBV12-3 or TRBV12-4 and TRBJ2-3; D is possibly TRBD2 (7 bases). The sequence was collected from a man in his 60s in good health. Source material: blood. Written as DNA, the CDR3 is TGTGCCAGCAGAATCGCGGGGGCCGGGAAAGATACGCAGTATTTT. It yields the protein CASRIAGAGKDTQYF.